This passage covers 5 T cell receptor beta chains from one sample sequenced in a study of blood T cell repertoires in COVID-19. TCRdb keeps only in-frame clones here, not all; method: immunoSEQ multiplex PCR. The table lists 60,000 to 85,000 clones, over 75% of them singletons. Specimen: peripheral blood. Receptor source: a woman at least 80 years old with active or convalescent COVID-19.

V is TRBV6-2 or TRBV6-3 and J is TRBJ2-1, with D possibly being TRBD2 (5 bases). Germline V gene lookup returns CDR1 MNHEY and CDR2 SVGEGT. There are 16 residues in the CDR3. V lost 3 bases, J lost 4 bases, and 16 bases lay in between. This CDR3 is CASSYSASDPYNEQFF. In nucleotides, the CDR3 is TGTGCCAGCAGTTATAGCGCTTCGGACCCTTACAATGAGCAGTTCTTC.

V and J are TRBV20-1 and TRBJ1-1; D gene ambiguous. Germline CDR1 and CDR2: DFQATT and SNEGSKA (reference sequence). V shed 6 bases and J shed 5 bases, with 10 bases lying between them. This CDR3 is 11 amino acids long. In nucleotides, the CDR3 is TGCAGTGCATTTCGGGGAACTGAAGCTTTCTTT. Its protein product is CSAFRGTEAFF.

The chain carries TRBV3-1 (or the pseudogene TRBV3-2) and TRBJ2-3, with D perhaps TRBD2 (5 bases). Germline V gives CDR1 LGHDT, CDR2 YNNKEL (reference sequence). This CDR3 region has 15 residues. The V gene lost 3 bases and the J gene lost 4 bases, with 14 bases spanning the gap. CDR3 nucleotides: TGTGCCAGCAGCCAGACACGGCCGCGGGCAGATACGCAGTATTTT. Amino acid sequence: CASSQTRPRADTQYF.

The chain has TRBV27 and TRBJ1-5; D is possibly TRBD1 (6 bases). Germline loops: CDR1 MNHEY, CDR2 SMNVEV (reference sequence). The CDR3 has 13 amino acids. Trimming pared 6 bases from V and 3 bases from J, leaving 9 bases between. As DNA, the CDR3 is TGTGCCAGCAGAGGGGGATTCAATCAGCCCCAGCATTTT. Translated, it gives CASRGGFNQPQHF.

V is TRBV5-6 and J is TRBJ1-6, with no clear D. The V end was cut by 4 bases, the J end by 0 bases, with 11 bases between. Germline lookup yields CDR1 SGHDT and CDR2 YYEEEE. CDR3 length equals 16 residues. The CDR3 sequence is CASSDRLSSYNSPLHF. CDR3 DNA sequence: TGTGCCAGCAGCGACCGACTTAGCTCCTATAATTCACCCCTCCACTTT.